One and the same sample provided the 20 T cell receptor beta chains below, sequenced in a study of T cells in Graves' hyperthyroidism and ophthalmopathy (dated by TCRdb to the late 2010s). The library was made by multiplex PCR. The instrument given in TCRdb is Illumina HiSeq 2000. The TCR beta CDR3 regions were amplified from the RNA transcripts. For the first round of RT-PCR on the TCR CDR3, the HTBI primer set was used together with the Qiagen OneStep RT-PCR kit. The raw public reads went through TCRdb reprocessing: fastp at Q25, MiXCR clone calling, in-frame beta chains kept. Identical CDR3 protein sequences are pooled into one entry, listed with their most common genes and DNA. The sample data list hundreds of thousands of distinct CDR3 sequences, and over 12% of these were observed just once. The ten most abundant clones make up less than 15% of the sample. The source material was blood. These receptors all stem from a young man with Graves' ophthalmopathy.

Points on this clonotype: A much larger clone is a single base away; this may be a read error. The chain has TRBV5-1 and TRBJ2-7, with 8 bases lining up with TRBD1. Per the germline V gene, CDR1 is SGHRS and CDR2 is YFSETQ. The CDR3 runs to 15 residues. The CDR3 nucleotides read TGCGCCAGGAGCTTCCAGGGGGCGAACTCCTACGAGCAGTACTTC. Amino acids: CARSFQGANSYEQYF.

The chain recombines TRBV19 with TRBJ2-1, with D possibly being TRBD1 or TRBD2 (5 bases each). V was pared by 3 bases and J by 7 bases, with 16 bases between. Looked up from germline, CDR1 is LNHDA and CDR2 is SQIVND (reference sequence). The CDR3 spans 15 residues. The CDR3, as DNA: TGTGCCAGTAGTATTCTTCGGGGACCGGGGAATGAGCAGTTCTTC. Its translation is CASSILRGPGNEQFF.

This clonotype came up many times. This rearrangement joins TRBV6-1 to TRBJ2-7; no firm D call. The CDR3 sequence is 13 residues long. V was shortened by 6 bases and J by 5 bases, with 14 bases between the two germline ends. From germline, CDR1 is MNHNS and CDR2 SASEGT. The CDR3 spells CASRDALGHEQYF. In DNA, the CDR3 is TGTGCCAGCAGGGACGCCCTGGGTCACGAGCAGTACTTC.

At least ten counts were recorded for this clonotype. The rearrangement uses TRBV7-6 and TRBJ2-5; 8 bases are shared with TRBD1. The junction had 6 bases not matched to a gene; V was cut back by 5 bases and J by 1 base. Looked up from germline, CDR1 is SGHVS and CDR2 is FNYEAQ. The CDR3 contains 15 residues. The CDR3 here is CASSARQGTQETQYF. DNA of the CDR3: TGTGCCAGCAGCGCCCGACAGGGGACCCAAGAGACCCAGTACTTC.

V gene TRBV12-3 or TRBV12-4 combines with J gene TRBJ1-5; TRBD1 matches 10 bases. Trimming removed 6 bases from V and 10 bases from J; junction bases left unmatched: 9. There are 14 residues in the CDR3. CDR3 loop: CASSNGQGVSPQHF. DNA of the CDR3: TGTGCCAGCAGCAATGGACAGGGGGTCAGCCCCCAGCATTTT.

This clonotype was seen more than once but under ten times. The chain joins TRBV15 to TRBJ1-2, with D possibly matching TRBD1 (5 bases). CDR1 is LNHNV and CDR2 is YYDKDF in the germline V gene (reference sequence). The germline V and J ends were trimmed by 5 bases and 5 bases, with 18 bases remaining between them. The CDR3 is made up of 15 amino acids. The CDR3: CATSVDRGQPYGYTF. The CDR3 DNA follows: TGTGCCACCAGCGTAGATAGGGGCCAGCCATATGGCTACACCTTC.

This clonotype was recorded a few times. The rearrangement uses TRBV7-9 and TRBJ1-3; TRBD1 is a possible D gene (5 bases). The V end was cut by 5 bases, the J end by 1 base, with 15 bases between. Germline V gene sequence: CDR1 SEHNR, CDR2 FQNEAQ (reference sequence). This CDR3 has 16 residues. This CDR3 is CASSPMGGLSGNTIYF. The CDR3 DNA sequence: TGTGCCAGCAGCCCAATGGGGGGTTTATCTGGAAACACCATATATTTT. Filled out from reference TRBV7-9 and TRBJ1-3, the complete variable domain reads DTGVSQNPRHKITKRGQNVTFRCDPISEHNRLYWYRQTLGQGPEFLTYFQNEAQLEKSRLLSDRFSAERPKGSFSTLEIQRTEQGDSAMYLCASSPMGGLSGNTIYFGEGSWLTVV.

This clonotype appeared many times. The chain recombines TRBV29-1 with TRBJ1-2; D possibly corresponds to TRBD1 (6 bases). V lost 7 bases and J 8 bases, leaving 14 bases between the germline ends. The germline gives CDR1 SQVTM, CDR2 ANQGSEA. The CDR3 has 11 amino acids. Written as DNA, the CDR3 is TGCAGCGACGCAGGCGGGACAGGCTACACCTTC. Protein: CSDAGGTGYTF.

This clonotype was recorded at least ten times. This chain uses TRBV24-1 with TRBJ1-1, with D maybe TRBD1 (6 bases). The germline V gene encodes CDR1 KGHDR and CDR2 SFDVKD. CDR3 length equals 16 residues. V lost 4 bases and J lost 4, with 18 bases in between. Here the CDR3 DNA reads TGTGCCACCAGTGAGTCTTCAGGGGCCGGGGCCACTGAAGCTTTCTTT. It yields the protein CATSESSGAGATEAFF.

This clonotype occurred a few times. V and J are TRBV2 and TRBJ2-3, with TRBD2 matching over 8 bases. The CDR3 length is 12 residues. The germline CDR1 and CDR2 sequences are SNHLY and FYNNEI. The junction had 2 bases not matched to a gene; V was cut back by 8 bases and J by 4 bases. CDR3 in DNA: TGTGCCAGCTTACTAGCGGCAGATACGCAGTATTTT. It yields the protein CASLLAADTQYF.

This clonotype has at least ten counts. The chain combines TRBV18 with TRBJ1-2, with unresolved D. The V gene's germline CDR1 is KGHSH and CDR2 LQKENI. The V gene lost 2 bases and the J gene lost 4 bases, with 17 bases spanning the gap. The CDR3 consists of 16 residues. The CDR3 loop reads CASSPKGGLELYGYTF. The DNA of the CDR3 is TGTGCCAGCTCACCAAAGGGAGGATTAGAACTCTATGGCTACACCTTC.

The table lists this clonotype with a few counts. The chain uses TRBV20-1 and TRBJ1-6; 8 bases are a match to TRBD1. This CDR3 region has 14 residues. The germline gives CDR1 DFQATT, CDR2 SNEGSKA (reference sequence). J was trimmed by 6 bases and V by 3 bases; bases with no gene match: 4. CDR3 sequence reads: CSAREQGGNSPLHF. DNA of the CDR3: TGCAGTGCTAGGGAACAGGGGGGTAATTCACCCCTCCACTTT.

Many counts were recorded for this clonotype. The chain combines TRBV12-3 or TRBV12-4 with TRBJ2-2; no firm D call. The CDR3 is made up of 14 amino acids. V shed 0 bases and J shed 7 bases, with 9 bases lying between them. Here the CDR3 reads CASSLAPENGELFF. DNA for the CDR3: TGTGCCAGCAGTTTAGCGCCGGAGAACGGGGAGCTGTTTTTT.

This clonotype appeared many times. V and J are TRBV9 and TRBJ2-3, with 8 bases lining up with TRBD2. CDR1 is SGDLS, CDR2 YYNGEE, per germline. The CDR3 is 15 residues long. The trim removed 0 bases at V and 6 bases at J, leaving 6 bases unmatched. The CDR3 bases are TGTGCCAGCAGCGTAGCCGGGAGGGCGTATGATACGCAGTATTTT. As protein: CASSVAGRAYDTQYF.

The rearrangement uses TRBV5-4 and TRBJ1-2; 8 bases map to TRBD1. This CDR3 region has 13 residues. J was trimmed by 7 bases and V by 2 bases; bases with no gene match: 4. Germline loops: CDR1 SGHNT, CDR2 YYREEE (reference sequence). CDR3 protein: CASSLTTGGGYTF. CDR3 coding DNA: TGTGCCAGCAGCTTAACTACAGGGGGTGGCTACACCTTC.

The chain couples TRBV6-9 to TRBJ1-1, with D maybe TRBD1 (6 bases). CDR1 MNHGY and CDR2 SVAAGI come from the germline V gene. The CDR3 length is 12 residues. The CDR3 reads CATLEGGTEAFF. In DNA, the CDR3 is TGTGCGACCTTAGAAGGGGGCACTGAAGCTTTCTTT.

This clonotype was counted a few times. The chain is built from TRBV2 and TRBJ1-4; D is possibly TRBD1 (5 bases). The length of the CDR3 is 13 residues. The germline V gene has CDR1 SNHLY and CDR2 FYNNEI. The CDR3 DNA reads TGTGCAGCGAGGAAAAGGGGTAATGAAAAACTGTTTTTT. It is translated as CAARKRGNEKLFF.

The table lists this clonotype with many counts. The gene calls are TRBV10-2 and TRBJ1-1; TRBD1 is a possible D gene (6 bases). Germline V gene data show CDR1 as WSHSY and CDR2 as SAAADI. V shed 1 base and J shed 10 bases, with 13 bases lying between them. The CDR3 is made up of 13 amino acids. The chain's CDR3 is CASSEWGGAGAFF. In DNA form, the CDR3 reads TGCGCCAGCAGTGAGTGGGGGGGCGCGGGAGCTTTCTTT.

This clonotype was recorded at least ten times. The chain combines TRBV2 with TRBJ1-2; the D gene is possibly TRBD1 (5 bases). The V gene lost 6 bases and the J gene lost 0 bases, with 14 bases spanning the gap. The germline V gene encodes CDR1 SNHLY and CDR2 FYNNEI. This CDR3 contains 15 residues. CDR3 nucleotides: TGTGCCAGCAGAGACCGGGACTTCTCTAACTATGGCTACACCTTC. It codes for CASRDRDFSNYGYTF.

This clonotype was counted a few times. The chain links TRBV7-2 to TRBJ2-7; possible D gene TRBD2, 6 bases. This CDR3 is 13 amino acids long. V lost 5 bases, J lost 7 bases, and 15 bases lay in between. The germline CDR1 and CDR2 sequences are SGHTA and FQGNSA. The CDR3 is CASSTLPRGEQYF. DNA for the CDR3: TGTGCCAGCAGCACCCTACCTCGGGGGGAGCAGTACTTC.